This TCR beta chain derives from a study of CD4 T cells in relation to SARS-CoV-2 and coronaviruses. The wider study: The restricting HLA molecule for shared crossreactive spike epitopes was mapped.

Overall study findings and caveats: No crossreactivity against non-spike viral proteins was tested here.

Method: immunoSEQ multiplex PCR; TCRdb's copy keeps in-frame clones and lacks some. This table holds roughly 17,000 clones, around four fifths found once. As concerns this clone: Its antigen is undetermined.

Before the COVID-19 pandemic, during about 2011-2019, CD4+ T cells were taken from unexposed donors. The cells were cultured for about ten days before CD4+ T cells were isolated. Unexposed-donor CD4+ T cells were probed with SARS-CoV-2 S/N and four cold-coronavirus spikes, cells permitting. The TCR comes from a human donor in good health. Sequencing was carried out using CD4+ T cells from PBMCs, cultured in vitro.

The CDR3 here is CASSAYYEQYF. Written as DNA, the CDR3 is TGTGCCAGCAGCGCTTACTACGAGCAGTACTTC. V is TRBV5-8 and J is TRBJ2-7; D unresolved. Germline V gene data show CDR1 as SGHTS and CDR2 as YDEGEE. This CDR3 has 11 amino acids. V was pared by 4 bases and J by 3 bases, with 5 bases between. The complete variable domain, with remaining parts taken from reference TRBV5-8 and TRBJ2-7, reads EAGVTQSPTHLIKTRGQQATLRCSPISGHTSVYWYQQALGLGLQFLLWYDEGEERNRGNFPPRFSGRQFPNYSSELNVNALELEDSALYLCASSAYYEQYFGPGTRLTVT.